This entry concerns a single T cell receptor (beta chain). This clone has just a few counts. Its recognized antigen is unknown. Base qualities are not provided; no much larger clone lies one nucleotide away. Other nucleotide sequences in the sample specify the same CDR3. The data were taken from a study of beta chain features in type 1 diabetes (dated by TCRdb to 2016 to 2019). About the study as a whole: Patients and healthy donors did not differ in mean age, gender distribution, total cell number or subset yield. A total of about 110 million sorted cells were examined across all samples, and the number of cells per subset was strongly correlated with RNA yield. The study compared TCRB repertoires of sorted circulating CD4+ T cell subsets between recently diagnosed type 1 diabetes patients and matched healthy donors. Whereas all 28 donors provided naive and central memory subsets, regulatory and stem cell-like memory subsets were isolated from just 8 patients and roughly 8 healthy donors. The investigation overall reported the following: Patients with type 1 diabetes made fewer insertions and deleted more nucleotides at VDJ recombination sites, implying thymic rearrangement abnormalities. Shorter templates might be favored by PCR, yet because patient and control samples were amplified and corrected together, any such skew would affect both groups equally. In all four CD4+ subsets, TCRB CDR3 length was moderately but significantly shorter in type 1 diabetes patients. Because the HLA sub-analyses included only small numbers of individuals, any influence of HLA type on TCRB rearrangement was left unresolved. Because cDNA was sequenced instead of genomic DNA, activated cells with high expression could be over-represented, although the groups did not differ in activation or CD3 levels. Naive, central memory and regulatory TCRB repertoires appeared to be more alike among patients than among healthy donors.

The entire amount of isolated RNA was reverse transcribed using the High Capacity cDNA Reverse Transcription Kit, so the sequenced TCRB transcripts were expressed ones. Deep immunoSEQ sequencing was performed on naive, central memory and regulatory T cell samples, with an average of approximately 4 million total reads per sample. After sorted cells were lysed in RLT buffer, RNA was extracted with DNase-treated RNeasy Micro or Mini kits, with the choice depending on cell number. To prevent cross-contamination, each cell subset was processed individually, whereas patient and healthy donor samples were processed jointly. TCRB sequences were amplified from cDNA with the immunoSEQ multiplex PCR, producing 87-bp fragments spanning the CDR3 region. Amplicons were sequenced on the Illumina HiSeq platform. In the original analysis: Synthetic template baselines were used to correct PCR bias computationally, reads within Hamming distance 2 were collapsed together, and singletons that could not be merged were discarded. By aligning reads against IMGT, V, D and J genes, CDR3 length, and insertions or deletions at six rearrangement sites were assigned. Within each subset, clonotype counts were normalized to sorted cell number, after which true diversity and Gini coefficients were computed with the tcR R package. Repertoire sharing was quantified using the overlap coefficient calculated on TCRB nucleotide sequences. As a proxy for the pre-selection repertoire, out-of-frame TCRB sequences from naive cells were analyzed. TCRdb mirrors the immuneACCESS table, restricted to in-frame sequences. Some clones are absent from its copies; in checked studies, under half trace to an unresolved V gene, and the reason for the others is unknown. Clone size and V and J calls were adopted from that table, with D and trimming inferred from the DNA. Across this sample there are roughly 700,000 clones, with about an eighth seen only once. Around 0.022% of the sample is held by the ten biggest clonotypes.

A single peripheral blood draw of about 116 mL on average was collected from each donor into heparinised tubes. Using a panel that included CD45RO, CCR7, CD25, CD127, CD95 and CD27, naive, central memory, regulatory and stem cell-like memory CD4+ T cells were sorted on a BD FACSAria II. A purity above 95% was achieved for all sorted populations. PBMCs were isolated right away by Lymphoprep density gradient centrifugation and were stained directly, without culture. To minimize batch effects, samples were stained and sorted in pairs, one healthy donor with one patient per experiment. V and J lose 0 bases and 2 bases, and a span of 8 bases separates them. The CDR3 sequence holds 14 residues, the cysteine and phenylalanine included. Just the 42-base CDR3 DNA is kept, in frame starting at base 1. CDR1 and CDR2 were assigned from the germline V gene as SGDLS and YYNGEE.

The receptor chain draws on TRBV9 and TRBJ1-2; the D gene is unclear. The receptor was derived from a man younger than 35 with type 1 diabetes. Sequencing was done on a sample of naive CD4+ T cells from blood. The cell subset or site tag for this specimen amounts to: true naive CD4+ T cells. Here is the DNA: TGTGCCAGCAGCGTAGGTGGGGAGAACTATGGCTACACCTTC. The translation is CASSVGGENYGYTF.